This T cell receptor beta chain is from a study of CD8+ T cells in alopecia areata. At the level of the study: Among treated patients, oral tofacitinib was administered at 5 to 10 mg twice daily.

The authors extracted RNA and reverse transcribed it into cDNA as the sequencing template. The protocol was immunoSEQ multiplex PCR, while the TCRdb copy is restricted to in-frame clones and leaves out a portion. The table shows roughly 250,000 clones, with 65% to 70% occurring only once. There are 11 residues in the CDR3. The germline V gene has CDR1 DFQATT and CDR2 SNEGSKA (reference sequence). V was pared by 7 bases and J by 5 bases, with 11 bases between. The chain employs TRBV20-1 and TRBJ2-5; no reliable D call. This specimen consisted of CD4+ T cells sorted from blood, obtained at week 0. This TCR was recovered from a human donor with alopecia areata. CDR3 in amino acids: CSGGRFETQYF. As DNA, the CDR3 is TGCAGTGGGGGTCGATTCGAGACCCAGTACTTC.